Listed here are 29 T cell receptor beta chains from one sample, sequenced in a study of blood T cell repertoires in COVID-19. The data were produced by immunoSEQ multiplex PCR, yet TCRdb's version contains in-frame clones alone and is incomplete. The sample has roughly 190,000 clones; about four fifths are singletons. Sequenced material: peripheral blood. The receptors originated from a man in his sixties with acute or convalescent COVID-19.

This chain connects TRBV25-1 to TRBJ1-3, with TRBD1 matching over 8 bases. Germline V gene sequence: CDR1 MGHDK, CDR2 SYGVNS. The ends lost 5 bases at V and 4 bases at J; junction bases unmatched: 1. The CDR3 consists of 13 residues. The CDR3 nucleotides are TGTGCCAGCAGTCGGACAGGGGGAAACACCATATATTTT. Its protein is CASSRTGGNTIYF.

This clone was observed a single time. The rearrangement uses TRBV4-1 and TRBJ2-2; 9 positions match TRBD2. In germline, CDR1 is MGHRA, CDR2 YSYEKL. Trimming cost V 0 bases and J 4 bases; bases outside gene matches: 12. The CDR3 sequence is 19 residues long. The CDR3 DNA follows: TGCGCCAGCAGCCAAGATCCCGGGTCGCTAGCGGGAATCACCGGGGAGCTGTTTTTT. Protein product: CASSQDPGSLAGITGELFF.

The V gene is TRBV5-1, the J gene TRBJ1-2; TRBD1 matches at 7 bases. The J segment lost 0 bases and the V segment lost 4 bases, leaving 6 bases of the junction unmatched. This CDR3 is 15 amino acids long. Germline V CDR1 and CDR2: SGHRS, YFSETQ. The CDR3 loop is CASSPGTVPNYGYTF. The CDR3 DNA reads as TGCGCCAGCAGCCCGGGGACAGTTCCTAACTATGGCTACACCTTC.

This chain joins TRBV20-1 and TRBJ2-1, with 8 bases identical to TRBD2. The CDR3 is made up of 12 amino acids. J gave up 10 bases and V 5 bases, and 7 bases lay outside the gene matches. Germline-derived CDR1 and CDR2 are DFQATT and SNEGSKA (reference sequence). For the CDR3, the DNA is TGCAGTGCTGGTGAGCGGGAGAGGGAGCAGTTCTTC. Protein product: CSAGEREREQFF.

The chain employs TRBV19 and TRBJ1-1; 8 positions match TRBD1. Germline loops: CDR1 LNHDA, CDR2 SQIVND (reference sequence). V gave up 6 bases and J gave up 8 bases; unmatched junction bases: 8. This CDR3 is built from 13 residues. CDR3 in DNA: TGTGCCAGTAGATTGGCAGGGGGCATCGAAGCTTTCTTT. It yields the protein CASRLAGGIEAFF. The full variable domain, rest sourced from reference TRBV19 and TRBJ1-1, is DGGITQSPKYLFRKEGQNVTLSCEQNLNHDAMYWYRQDPGQGLRLIYYSQIVNDFQKGDIAEGYSVSREKKESFPLTVTSAQKNPTAFYLCASRLAGGIEAFFGQGTRLTVV.

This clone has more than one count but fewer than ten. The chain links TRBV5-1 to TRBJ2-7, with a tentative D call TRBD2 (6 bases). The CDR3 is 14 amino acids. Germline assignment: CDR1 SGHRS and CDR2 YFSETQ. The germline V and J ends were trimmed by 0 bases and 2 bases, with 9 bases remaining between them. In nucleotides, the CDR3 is TGCGCCAGCAGCTTGGTGGGGGGTACCTACGAGCAGTACTTC. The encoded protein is CASSLVGGTYEQYF. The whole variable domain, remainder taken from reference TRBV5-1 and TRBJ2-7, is KAGVTQTPRYLIKTRGQQVTLSCSPISGHRSVSWYQQTPGQGLQFLFEYFSETQRNKGNFPGRFSGRQFSNSRSEMNVSTLELGDSALYLCASSLVGGTYEQYFGPGTRLTVT.

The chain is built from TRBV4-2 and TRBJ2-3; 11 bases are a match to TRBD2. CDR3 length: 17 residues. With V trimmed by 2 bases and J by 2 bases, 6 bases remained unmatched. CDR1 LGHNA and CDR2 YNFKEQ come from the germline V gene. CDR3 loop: CASSQLAGGLNTDTQYF. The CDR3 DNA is TGTGCCAGCAGCCAACTAGCGGGGGGCCTAAACACAGATACGCAGTATTTT.

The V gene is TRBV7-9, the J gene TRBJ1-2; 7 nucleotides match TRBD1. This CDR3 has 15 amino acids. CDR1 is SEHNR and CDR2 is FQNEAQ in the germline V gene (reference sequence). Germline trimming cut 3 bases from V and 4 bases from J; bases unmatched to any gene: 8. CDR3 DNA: TGTGCCAGCAGCTTCCCCGGGACAGCCAGCTATGGCTACACCTTC. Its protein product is CASSFPGTASYGYTF.

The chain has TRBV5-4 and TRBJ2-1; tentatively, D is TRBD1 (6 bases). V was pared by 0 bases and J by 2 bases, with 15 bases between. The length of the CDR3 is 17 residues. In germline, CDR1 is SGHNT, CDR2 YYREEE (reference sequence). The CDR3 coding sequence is TGTGCCAGCAGCTTGGAGCAGGGAAAGGGGGCCTACAATGAGCAGTTCTTC. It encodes CASSLEQGKGAYNEQFF.

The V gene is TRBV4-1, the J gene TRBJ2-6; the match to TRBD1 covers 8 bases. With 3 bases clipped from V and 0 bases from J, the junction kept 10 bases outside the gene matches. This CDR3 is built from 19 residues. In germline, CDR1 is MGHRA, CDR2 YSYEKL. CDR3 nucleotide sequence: TGCGCCAGCAGCCAGGATGGACAGGGATCTCTCTCTGGGGCCAACGTCCTGACTTTC. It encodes CASSQDGQGSLSGANVLTF.

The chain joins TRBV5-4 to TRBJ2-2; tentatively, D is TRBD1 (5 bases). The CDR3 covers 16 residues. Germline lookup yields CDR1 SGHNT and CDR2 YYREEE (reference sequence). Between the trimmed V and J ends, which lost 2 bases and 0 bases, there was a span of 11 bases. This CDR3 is CASSFKGLANTGELFF. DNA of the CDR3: TGTGCCAGCAGCTTTAAGGGGCTTGCGAACACCGGGGAGCTGTTTTTT.

In DNA, the CDR3 is TGTGCCTGGAGGACCTACAGGGGGCTTGGAAACACCATATATTTT. Amino acids: CAWRTYRGLGNTIYF. The rearrangement uses TRBV30 and TRBJ1-3, with 9 bases identical to TRBD1. The CDR3 has 15 residues. J gave up 3 bases and V 3 bases, and 6 bases lay outside the gene matches. Looked up from germline, CDR1 is GTSNPN and CDR2 is SVGIG (reference sequence).

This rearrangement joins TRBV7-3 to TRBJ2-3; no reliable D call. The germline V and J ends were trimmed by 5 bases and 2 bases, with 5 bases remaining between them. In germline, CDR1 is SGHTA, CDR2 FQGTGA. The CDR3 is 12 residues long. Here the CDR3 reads CASSPTTDTQYF. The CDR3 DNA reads TGTGCCAGCAGCCCTACCACAGATACGCAGTATTTT.

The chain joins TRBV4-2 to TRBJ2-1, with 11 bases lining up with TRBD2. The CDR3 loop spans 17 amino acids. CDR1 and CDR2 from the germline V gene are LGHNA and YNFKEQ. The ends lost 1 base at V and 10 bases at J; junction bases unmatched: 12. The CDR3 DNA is TGTGCCAGCAGCCAAGTACTAGCGGGGGATAGAGCCGGGGAGCAGTTCTTC. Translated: CASSQVLAGDRAGEQFF.

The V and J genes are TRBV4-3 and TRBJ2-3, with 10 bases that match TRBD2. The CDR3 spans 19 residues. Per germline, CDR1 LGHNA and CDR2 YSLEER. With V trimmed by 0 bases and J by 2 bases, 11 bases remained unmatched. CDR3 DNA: TGCGCCAGCAGCCAAGATCCGGCTAGCGGGGGTCCGACCACAGATACGCAGTATTTT. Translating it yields CASSQDPASGGPTTDTQYF.

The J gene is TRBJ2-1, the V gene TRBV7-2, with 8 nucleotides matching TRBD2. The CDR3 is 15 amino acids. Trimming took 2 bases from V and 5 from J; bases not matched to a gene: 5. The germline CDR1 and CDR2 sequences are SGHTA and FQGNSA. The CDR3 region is CASSLNGLAHNEQFF. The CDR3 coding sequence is TGTGCCAGCAGCTTAAATGGACTAGCTCACAATGAGCAGTTCTTC.

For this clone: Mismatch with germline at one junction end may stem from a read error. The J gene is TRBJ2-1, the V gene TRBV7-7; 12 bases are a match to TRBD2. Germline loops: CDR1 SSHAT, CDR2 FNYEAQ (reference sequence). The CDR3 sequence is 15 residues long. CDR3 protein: CASSLASGGGDEQFF. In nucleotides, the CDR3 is TGTGCTAGCAGCTTAGCTAGCGGGGGGGGAGATGAGCAGTTCTTC.

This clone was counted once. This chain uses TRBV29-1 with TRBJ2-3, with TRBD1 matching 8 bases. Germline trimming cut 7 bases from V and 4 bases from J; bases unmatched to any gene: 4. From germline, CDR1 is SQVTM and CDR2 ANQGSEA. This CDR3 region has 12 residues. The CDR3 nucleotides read TGCAGCGCGCAGGGGGCGGCAGATACGCAGTATTTT. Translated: CSAQGAADTQYF.

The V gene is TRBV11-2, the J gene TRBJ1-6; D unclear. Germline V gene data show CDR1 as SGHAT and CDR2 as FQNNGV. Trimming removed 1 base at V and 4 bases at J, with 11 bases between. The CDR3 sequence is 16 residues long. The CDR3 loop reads CASSLGWAGYNSPLHF. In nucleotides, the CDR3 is TGTGCCAGCAGCTTAGGATGGGCTGGGTATAATTCACCCCTCCACTTT.

The CDR3 protein is CASSQDLSGDYGYTF. Here the CDR3 DNA reads TGTGCCAGCAGCCAAGATCTTTCGGGAGACTATGGCTACACCTTC. J is TRBJ1-2 and V is TRBV3-1 (or the pseudogene TRBV3-2); the D is unclear. There are 15 residues in the CDR3. From germline, CDR1 is LGHDT and CDR2 YNNKEL (reference sequence). Trimming pared 0 bases from V and 3 bases from J, leaving 11 bases between.

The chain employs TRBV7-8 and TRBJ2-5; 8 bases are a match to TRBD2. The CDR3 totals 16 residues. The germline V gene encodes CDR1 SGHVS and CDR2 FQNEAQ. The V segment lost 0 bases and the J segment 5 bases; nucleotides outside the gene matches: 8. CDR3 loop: CASSLALRGGQETQYF. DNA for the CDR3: TGTGCCAGCAGCTTAGCGTTACGGGGGGGCCAGGAGACCCAGTACTTC.

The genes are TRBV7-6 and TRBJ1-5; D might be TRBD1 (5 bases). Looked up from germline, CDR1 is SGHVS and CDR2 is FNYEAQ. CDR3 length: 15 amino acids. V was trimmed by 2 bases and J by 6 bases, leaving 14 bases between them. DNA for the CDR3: TGTGCCAGCAGCTTAAACGGGGGACCCACTCAGCCCCAGCATTTT. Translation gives CASSLNGGPTQPQHF. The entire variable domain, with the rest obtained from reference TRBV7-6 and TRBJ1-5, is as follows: GAGVSQSPRYKVTKRGQDVALRCDPISGHVSLYWYRQALGQGPEFLTYFNYEAQQDKSGLPNDRFSAERPEGSISTLTIQRTEQRDSAMYRCASSLNGGPTQPQHFGDGTRLSIL.

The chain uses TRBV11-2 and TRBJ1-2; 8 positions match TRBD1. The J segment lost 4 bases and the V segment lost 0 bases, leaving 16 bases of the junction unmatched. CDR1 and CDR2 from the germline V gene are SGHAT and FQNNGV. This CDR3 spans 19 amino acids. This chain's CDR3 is CASSLDGVGQGAERYGYTF. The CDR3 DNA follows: TGTGCCAGCAGCTTAGATGGGGTTGGGCAGGGGGCAGAACGCTATGGCTACACCTTC.

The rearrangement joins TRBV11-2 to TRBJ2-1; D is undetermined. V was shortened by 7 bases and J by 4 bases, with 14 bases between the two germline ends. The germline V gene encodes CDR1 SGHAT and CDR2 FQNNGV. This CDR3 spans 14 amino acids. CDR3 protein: CASNREASYNEQFF. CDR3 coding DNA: TGTGCCAGCAACCGCGAAGCTTCGTACAATGAGCAGTTCTTC.

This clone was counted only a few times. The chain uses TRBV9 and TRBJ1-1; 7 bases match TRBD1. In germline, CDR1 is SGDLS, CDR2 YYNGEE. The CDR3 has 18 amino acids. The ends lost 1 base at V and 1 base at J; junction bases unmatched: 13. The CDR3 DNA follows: TGTGCCAGCAGCGTAAGGGGGACAGATGGTTTTGGGAACACTGAAGCTTTCTTT. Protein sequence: CASSVRGTDGFGNTEAFF.

The CDR3 bases are TGCGCCAGCGTTCGCCCGGTTCCGGGAAACACCATATATTTT. It specifies CASVRPVPGNTIYF. The chain has TRBV5-1 and TRBJ1-3, with no clear D. This CDR3 region has 14 residues. Per the germline V gene, CDR1 is SGHRS and CDR2 is YFSETQ. V lost 7 bases, J lost 4 bases, and 15 bases lay in between.

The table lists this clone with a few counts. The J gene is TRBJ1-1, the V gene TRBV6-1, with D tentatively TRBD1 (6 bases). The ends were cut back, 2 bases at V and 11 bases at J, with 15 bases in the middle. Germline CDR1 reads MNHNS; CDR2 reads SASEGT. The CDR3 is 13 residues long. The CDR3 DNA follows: TGTGCCAGCAGTGAATACAGGGCAATAGGGGCTTTCTTT. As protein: CASSEYRAIGAFF.

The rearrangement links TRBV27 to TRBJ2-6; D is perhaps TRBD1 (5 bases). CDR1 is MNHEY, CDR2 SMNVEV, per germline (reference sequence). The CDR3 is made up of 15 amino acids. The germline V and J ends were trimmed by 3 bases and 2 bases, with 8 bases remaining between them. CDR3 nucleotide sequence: TGTGCCAGCAGTTTCACAGGAGCTGGGGCCAACGTCCTGACTTTC. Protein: CASSFTGAGANVLTF.

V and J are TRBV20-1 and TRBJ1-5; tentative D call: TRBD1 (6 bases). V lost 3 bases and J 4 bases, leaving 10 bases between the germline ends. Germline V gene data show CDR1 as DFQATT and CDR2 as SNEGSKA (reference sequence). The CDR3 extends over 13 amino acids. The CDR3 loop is CSASEDSNQPQHF. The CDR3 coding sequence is TGCAGTGCTAGTGAGGACAGTAATCAGCCCCAGCATTTT.